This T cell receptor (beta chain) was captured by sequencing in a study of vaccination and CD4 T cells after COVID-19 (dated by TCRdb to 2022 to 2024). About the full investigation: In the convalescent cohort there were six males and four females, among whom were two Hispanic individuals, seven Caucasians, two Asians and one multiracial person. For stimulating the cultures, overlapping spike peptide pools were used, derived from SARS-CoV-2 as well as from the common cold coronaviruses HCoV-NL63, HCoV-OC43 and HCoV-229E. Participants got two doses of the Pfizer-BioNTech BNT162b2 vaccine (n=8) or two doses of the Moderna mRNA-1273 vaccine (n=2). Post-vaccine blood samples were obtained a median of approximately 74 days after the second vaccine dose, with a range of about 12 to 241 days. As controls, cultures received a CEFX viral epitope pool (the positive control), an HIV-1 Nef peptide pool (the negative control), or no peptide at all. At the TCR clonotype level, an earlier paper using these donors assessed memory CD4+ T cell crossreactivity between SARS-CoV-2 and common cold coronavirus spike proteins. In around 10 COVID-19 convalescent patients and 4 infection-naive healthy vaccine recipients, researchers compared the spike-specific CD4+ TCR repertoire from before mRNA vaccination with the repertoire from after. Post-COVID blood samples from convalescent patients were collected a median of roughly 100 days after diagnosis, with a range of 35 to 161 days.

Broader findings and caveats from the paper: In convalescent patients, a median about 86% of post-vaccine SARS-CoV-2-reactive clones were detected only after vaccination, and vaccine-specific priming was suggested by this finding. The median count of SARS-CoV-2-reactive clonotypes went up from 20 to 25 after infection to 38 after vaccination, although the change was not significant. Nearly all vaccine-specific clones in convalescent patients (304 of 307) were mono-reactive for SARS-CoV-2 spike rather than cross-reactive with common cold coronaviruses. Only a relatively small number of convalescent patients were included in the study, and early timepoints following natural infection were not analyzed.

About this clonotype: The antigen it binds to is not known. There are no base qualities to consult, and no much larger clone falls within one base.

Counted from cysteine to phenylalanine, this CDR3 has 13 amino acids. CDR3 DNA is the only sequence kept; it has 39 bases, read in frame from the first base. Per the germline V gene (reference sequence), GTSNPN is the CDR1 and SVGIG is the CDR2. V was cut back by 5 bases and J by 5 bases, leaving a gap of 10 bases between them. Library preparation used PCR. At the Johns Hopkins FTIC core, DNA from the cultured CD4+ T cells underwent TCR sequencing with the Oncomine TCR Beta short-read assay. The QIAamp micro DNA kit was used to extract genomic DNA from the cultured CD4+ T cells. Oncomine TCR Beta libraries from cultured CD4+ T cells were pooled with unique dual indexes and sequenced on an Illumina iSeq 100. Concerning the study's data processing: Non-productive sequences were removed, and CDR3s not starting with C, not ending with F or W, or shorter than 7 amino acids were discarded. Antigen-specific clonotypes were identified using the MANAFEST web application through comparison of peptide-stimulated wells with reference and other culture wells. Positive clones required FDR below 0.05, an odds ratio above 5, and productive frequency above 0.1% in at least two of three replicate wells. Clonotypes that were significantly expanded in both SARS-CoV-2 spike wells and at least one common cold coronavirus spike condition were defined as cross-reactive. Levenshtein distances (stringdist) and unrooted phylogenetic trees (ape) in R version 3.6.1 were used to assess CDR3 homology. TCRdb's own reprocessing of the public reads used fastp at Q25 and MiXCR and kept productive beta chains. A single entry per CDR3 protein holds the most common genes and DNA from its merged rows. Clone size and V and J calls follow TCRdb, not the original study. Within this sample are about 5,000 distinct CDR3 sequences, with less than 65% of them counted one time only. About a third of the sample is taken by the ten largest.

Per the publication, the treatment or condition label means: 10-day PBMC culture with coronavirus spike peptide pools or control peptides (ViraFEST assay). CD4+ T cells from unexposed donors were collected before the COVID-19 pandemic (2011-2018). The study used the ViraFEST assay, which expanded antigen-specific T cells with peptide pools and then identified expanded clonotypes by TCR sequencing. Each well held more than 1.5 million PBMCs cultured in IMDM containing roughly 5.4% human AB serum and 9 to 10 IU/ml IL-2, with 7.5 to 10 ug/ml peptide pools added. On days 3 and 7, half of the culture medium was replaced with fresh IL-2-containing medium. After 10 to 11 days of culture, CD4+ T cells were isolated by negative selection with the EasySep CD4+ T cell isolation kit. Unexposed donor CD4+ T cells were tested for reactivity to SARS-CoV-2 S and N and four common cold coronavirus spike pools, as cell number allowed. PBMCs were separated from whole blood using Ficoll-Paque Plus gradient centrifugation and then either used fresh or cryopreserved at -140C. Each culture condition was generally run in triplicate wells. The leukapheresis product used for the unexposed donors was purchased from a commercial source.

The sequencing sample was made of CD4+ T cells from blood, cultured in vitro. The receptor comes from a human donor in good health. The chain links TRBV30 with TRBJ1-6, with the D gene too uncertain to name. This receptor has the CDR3 CAWCRTDNSPLHF. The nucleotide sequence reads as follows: TGTGCCTGGTGCAGGACGGATAATTCACCCCTCCACTTT.